This T cell receptor (beta chain) was captured by sequencing in a study of CD8+CD57+ T cells in acquired aplastic anemia. Across the whole study: DNA recovered from sorted CD4+ and CD8+ cells had a mean of about 3.5 ug. General study findings and limits: It was found that some 30 CD8+ CDR3 sequences were shared between patients and controls.

Both TCR beta VDJ combination and CDR3 sequence profiling were carried out. Genomic DNA was the template for this profiling. MiXCR, applied by TCRdb to the reads, yields one record per CDR3 protein. The data show fewer than 250,000 distinct CDR3 sequences, approximately 52% seen once. This clonotype was seen a single time. Its antigen is currently unknown. The V gene's germline CDR1 is ENHRY and CDR2 SYGVKD. V shed 0 bases and J shed 4 bases, with 12 bases lying between them. The CDR3 is made up of 15 amino acids. This clonotype was sampled from a human donor in good health, serving as a control. The chain uses TRBV10-3 and TRBJ1-1, with no clear D. Sequencing was performed on sorted CD4+, CD8+, or CD8+CD57+ T cells (not recorded which) from PBMCs. Here the CDR3 reads CAISESGFRGTEAFF. The DNA of the CDR3 is TGTGCCATCAGTGAGTCCGGGTTTAGAGGCACTGAAGCTTTCTTT.